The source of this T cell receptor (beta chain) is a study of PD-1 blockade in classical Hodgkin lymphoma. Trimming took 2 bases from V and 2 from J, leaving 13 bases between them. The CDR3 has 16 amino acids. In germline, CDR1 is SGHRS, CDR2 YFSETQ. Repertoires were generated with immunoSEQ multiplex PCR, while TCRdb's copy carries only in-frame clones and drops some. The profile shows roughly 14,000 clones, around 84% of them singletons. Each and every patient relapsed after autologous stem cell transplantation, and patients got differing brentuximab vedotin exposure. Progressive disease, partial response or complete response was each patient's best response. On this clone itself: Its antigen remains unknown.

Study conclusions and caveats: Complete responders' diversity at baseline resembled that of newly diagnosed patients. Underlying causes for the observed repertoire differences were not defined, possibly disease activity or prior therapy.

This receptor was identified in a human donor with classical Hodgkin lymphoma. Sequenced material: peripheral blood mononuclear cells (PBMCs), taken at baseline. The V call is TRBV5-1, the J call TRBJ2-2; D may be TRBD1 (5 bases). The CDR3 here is CASSFGTGYNTGELFF. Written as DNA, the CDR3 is TGCGCCAGCAGCTTTGGAACAGGCTATAACACCGGGGAGCTGTTTTTT.